The present T cell receptor beta chain was sequenced within a study of shared clonotypes between healthy human individuals. Points from the study as a whole: In general, naive subsets displayed greater estimated richness than memory subsets did.

The assay was immunoSEQ multiplex PCR, and TCRdb's table has in-frame clones only and misses some. The data hold a few million clones, with 90% to 96% observed a single time. This CDR3 is built from 14 residues. The trim removed 6 bases at V and 2 bases at J, leaving 6 bases unmatched. Germline lookup yields CDR1 MNHEY and CDR2 SVGAGI. Concerning this clone itself: Its specificity is unknown.

This TCR derives from a man younger than 35 in good health. The chain is built from TRBV6-5 and TRBJ2-5, with 7 bases lining up with TRBD2. The specimen was naive CD4+ T cells sorted from blood. Subset in this sample: CD45RA+ positively selected. CDR3 protein: CASRDLGGQETQYF. The CDR3 nucleotides read TGTGCCAGCAGAGACCTGGGGGGGCAAGAGACCCAGTACTTC.